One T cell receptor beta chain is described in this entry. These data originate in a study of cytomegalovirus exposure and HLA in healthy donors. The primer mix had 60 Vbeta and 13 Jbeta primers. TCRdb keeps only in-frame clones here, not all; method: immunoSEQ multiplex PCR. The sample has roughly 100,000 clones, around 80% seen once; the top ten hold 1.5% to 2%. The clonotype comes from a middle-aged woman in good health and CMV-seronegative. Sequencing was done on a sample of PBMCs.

The CDR3 is CASPTSGRSYEQYF. The CDR3 DNA follows: TGCGCCAGCCCGACTAGCGGGAGATCATACGAGCAGTACTTC. V and J are TRBV4-3 and TRBJ2-7; 12 bases align to TRBD2. In germline, CDR1 is LGHNA, CDR2 YSLEER. The CDR3 spans 14 residues. V was pared by 8 bases and J by 4 bases, with 6 bases of the junction left unmatched.